These T cell receptor beta chains were read from a single sample in a study of shared T cell receptors in the human thymus. The table came from immunoSEQ multiplex PCR; TCRdb's copy has only in-frame clones and leaves some out. The sample consists of about 660,000 clones, 88% of them appearing once. The data were also submitted as part of a second study, on human thymus T cells.

The sequenced material came from thymocytes. The receptors shown here come from a boy under two years old with a congenital heart defect. The CDR3 runs from the conserved cysteine through the conserved F or W. The D gene is left open where the match is weak. Rows give clone size only sometimes, using once, few, many, or a class for an expanded clone.

D gene	V gene	clone size	J gene	CDR3 protein	CDR3 DNA
TRBD2	TRBV5-8	.	TRBJ2-3	CASSPGPAGSTDTQYF	TGTGCCAGCAGCCCGGGGCCAGCGGGGAGCACAGATACGCAGTATTTT
.	TRBV6-1	few	TRBJ1-3	CASSEVGVGNTIYF	TGTGCCAGCAGTGAGGTCGGGGTCGGAAACACCATATATTTT
.	TRBV7-6	few	TRBJ2-7	CASSLGGAWEQYF	TGTGCCAGCAGCTTAGGCGGGGCCTGGGAGCAGTACTTC
TRBD2	TRBV27	.	TRBJ2-1	CASSYGGCGTSFGEQFF	TGTGCCAGCAGTTACGGGGGTTGCGGGACTAGTTTTGGTGAGCAGTTCTTC
TRBD2	TRBV4-3	.	TRBJ2-1	CASSRRLAGGPNNEQFF	TGCGCCAGCAGCCGCAGACTAGCGGGAGGGCCGAACAATGAGCAGTTCTTC
TRBD1	TRBV13	.	TRBJ2-7	CASSLKWDRDYEQYF	TGTGCCAGCAGCTTGAAATGGGACAGGGATTACGAGCAGTACTTC
.	TRBV30	.	TRBJ1-5	CAWSPQGPPQPQHF	TGTGCCTGGAGCCCCCAGGGTCCCCCTCAGCCCCAGCATTTT
TRBD2	TRBV5-1	.	TRBJ2-7	CASSLEDPWRTSGRAHEQYF	TGCGCCAGCAGCTTGGAAGACCCATGGCGGACTAGCGGGAGGGCACATGAGCAGTACTTC
TRBD2	TRBV15	.	TRBJ2-7	CATSRHGRGEQYF	TGTGCCACCAGCAGACACGGGAGGGGCGAGCAGTACTTC
.	TRBV29-1	.	TRBJ2-1	CSVDTLVQNSYNEQFF	TGCAGCGTTGATACGCTGGTACAAAACTCCTACAATGAGCAGTTCTTC
.	TRBV10-3	few	TRBJ1-3	CAISESFPGIGWNTIYF	TGTGCCATCAGTGAGTCTTTTCCAGGCATTGGATGGAACACCATATATTTT
.	TRBV19	few	TRBJ2-2	CASSITLGAGATGELFF	TGTGCCAGTAGTATTACTTTGGGGGCTGGGGCCACCGGGGAGCTGTTTTTT
.	TRBV27	.	TRBJ2-6	CASRPIRGSSSVGTSGANVLTF	TGTGCCAGCAGACCGATAAGGGGCTCATCGAGTGTAGGGACTTCTGGGGCCAACGTCCTGACTTTC
.	TRBV5-6	.	TRBJ1-2	CASSPRGSYYGYTF	TGTGCCAGCAGCCCCAGGGGTTCCTACTATGGCTACACCTTC
TRBD2	TRBV29-1	.	TRBJ2-3	CSDILLGREGRGTDTQYF	TGCAGCGATATCCTCCTCGGGCGGGAGGGCCGAGGCACAGATACGCAGTATTTT
.	TRBV6-4	.	TRBJ2-3	CASSESGGPTDTQYF	TGTGCCAGCAGTGAATCTGGCGGGCCCACAGATACGCAGTATTTT
.	TRBV5-6	.	TRBJ2-7	CASSRTLTGHQGSGEQYF	TGTGCCAGCAGCCGTACCCTTACCGGACATCAGGGTTCGGGCGAGCAGTACTTC
TRBD2	TRBV27	.	TRBJ2-2	CANLAGESGELFF	TGTGCCAACTTAGCGGGAGAATCCGGGGAGCTGTTTTTT
TRBD2	TRBV5-4	.	TRBJ2-7	CASSSTPTSGKTYEQYF	TGTGCCAGCAGCTCCACCCCGACTAGCGGGAAAACCTACGAGCAGTACTTC
TRBD2	TRBV10-3	.	TRBJ2-7	CAIRRAGADEQYF	TGTGCCATCAGGAGAGCGGGAGCCGACGAGCAGTACTTC
TRBD1	TRBV28	.	TRBJ1-5	CASSCRGRDQPQHF	TGTGCCAGCAGTTGCAGGGGGCGGGATCAGCCCCAGCATTTT
.	TRBV19	few	TRBJ1-2	CASSLGDGGYGYTF	TGTGCCAGTAGTCTCGGGGACGGGGGCTATGGCTACACCTTC
.	TRBV5-8	.	TRBJ2-7	CASSWGQPYSSYEQYF	TGTGCCAGCAGCTGGGGCCAGCCCTACAGCTCCTACGAGCAGTACTTC
TRBD1	TRBV18	once	TRBJ1-2	CASSSGDRPYPYGYTF	TGTGCCAGCTCCTCGGGGGACAGGCCTTACCCCTATGGCTACACCTTC
.	TRBV27	.	TRBJ2-5	CASRVTGQQETQYF	TGTGCCAGCAGGGTGACAGGACAACAAGAGACCCAGTACTTC
TRBD2	TRBV5-1	few	TRBJ2-1	CASSSSGRAYNEQFF	TGCGCCAGCAGCTCTAGCGGGAGGGCCTACAATGAGCAGTTCTTC
TRBD2	TRBV4-3	.	TRBJ2-2	CASSQEVGASGSLTGELFF	TGCGCCAGCAGCCAAGAAGTAGGGGCTAGCGGGAGTTTAACCGGGGAGCTGTTTTTT